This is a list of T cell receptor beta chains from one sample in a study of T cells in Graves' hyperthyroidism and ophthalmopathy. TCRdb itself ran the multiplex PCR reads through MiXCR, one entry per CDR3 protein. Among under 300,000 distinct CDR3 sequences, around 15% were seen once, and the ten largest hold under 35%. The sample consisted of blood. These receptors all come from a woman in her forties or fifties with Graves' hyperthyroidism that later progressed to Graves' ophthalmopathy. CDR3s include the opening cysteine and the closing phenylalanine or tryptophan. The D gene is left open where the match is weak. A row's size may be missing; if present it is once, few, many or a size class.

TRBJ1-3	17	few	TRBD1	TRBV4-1	CASSPRQGVPSGNTIYF	TGCGCCAGCAGCCCCCGGCAGGGGGTGCCCTCTGGAAACACCATATATTTT
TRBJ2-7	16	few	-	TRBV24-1	CATMGETEGGIYEQYF	TGTGCCACCATGGGGGAAACAGAGGGGGGGATCTACGAGCAGTACTTC
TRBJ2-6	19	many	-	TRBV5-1	CASSLSYLQRASGANVLTF	TGCGCCAGCAGCTTGTCGTACCTCCAAAGAGCTTCTGGGGCCAACGTCCTGACTTTC
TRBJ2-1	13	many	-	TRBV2	CASSVEQLNEQFF	TGTGCCAGCAGTGTGGAACAGTTGAATGAGCAGTTCTTC
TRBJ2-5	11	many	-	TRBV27	CASSHLGTQYF	TGTGCCAGCAGCCACCTCGGGACCCAGTACTTC
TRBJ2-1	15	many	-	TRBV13	CASRLGQWRYNEQFF	TGTGCCAGCAGACTAGGGCAATGGAGATACAATGAGCAGTTCTTC
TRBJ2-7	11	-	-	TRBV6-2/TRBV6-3	CASLDSYEQYF	TGTGCCAGCCTTGATAGCTACGAGCAGTACTTC
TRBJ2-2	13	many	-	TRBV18	CASSNGRTGELFF	TGTGCCAGCTCAAACGGGCGAACCGGGGAGCTGTTTTTT
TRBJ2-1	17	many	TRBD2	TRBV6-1	CASSPLTSGSSYNEQFF	TGTGCCAGCAGCCCCCTGACTAGCGGGAGCTCCTACAATGAGCAGTTCTTC
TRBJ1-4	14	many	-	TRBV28	CASSYTDTNEKLFF	TGTGCCAGCAGTTATACGGACACTAATGAAAAACTGTTTTTT